The clone carrying this TCR beta chain occurred many times. The sample originates from a study of T cells after yellow fever vaccination. This CDR3 contains 15 residues. One entry per CDR3 protein, called by TCRdb with MiXCR from the 5' RACE reads. The sample includes about 250,000 distinct CDR3 sequences, over 3% of them seen just once. The V gene is TRBV3-2, the J gene TRBJ1-1. TRBV3-2 is a pseudogene locus. The sequenced sample was PBMCs, obtained 15 days after the yellow fever booster vaccination. The origin of this receptor is a man between 18 and 35 years old who received the YFV17D yellow fever vaccine. CDR3 DNA: TGTGCCAGCAGCCAAGAGTGCAGCATGAACACTGAAGCTTTCTTT. Its translation: CASSQECSMNTEAFF.